This passage covers 13 T cell receptor beta chains from one sample sequenced in a study of CD8 T cells in ankylosing spondylitis. Whole-study findings and limits: For ankylosing spondylitis blood, a TCR beta motif of seven to nine highly homologous variants appeared characteristic.

TCRdb called the 5' RACE reads again in MiXCR, with one record for every CDR3 protein. This sample carries fewer than 450,000 distinct CDR3 sequences, under 20% of them seen once, and the ten largest clones take over 1%. These receptors are not linked to any known antigen. Input material: blood, either unsorted or a sorted T cell fraction (not recorded which). The receptor source for this set is a male donor with ankylosing spondylitis.

This chain joins TRBV10-3 and TRBJ2-1, with TRBD2 as a possible D gene (5 bases). V lost 3 bases to trimming and J lost 12 bases, with 12 bases between them. The germline V gene has CDR1 ENHRY and CDR2 SYGVKD. There are 12 residues in the CDR3. The CDR3 nucleotides read TGTGCCATCAGTGACTCCCTCGCGGGGCAGTTCTTC. Its translation: CAISDSLAGQFF.

This sequence joins TRBV30 and TRBJ1-1, with D maybe TRBD1 (5 bases). CDR3 size: 14 residues. Germline V gene lookup returns CDR1 GTSNPN and CDR2 SVGIG (reference sequence). V was clipped by 1 base and J by 5 bases, with 14 bases between them. The CDR3 reads CAWSEGRGWTEAFF. The CDR3 DNA reads TGTGCCTGGAGTGAGGGGAGGGGCTGGACTGAAGCTTTCTTT.

The chain has TRBV7-3 and TRBJ1-5; D is perhaps TRBD1 (6 bases). CDR3 length: 13 residues. Germline CDR1 reads SGHTA; CDR2 reads FQGTGA. Trimming removed 11 bases from V and 3 bases from J, with 14 bases in between. This CDR3 is CADGGGANQPQHF. CDR3 DNA sequence: TGTGCCGATGGAGGGGGAGCCAATCAGCCCCAGCATTTT.

This clonotype was seen many times. The rearrangement links TRBV10-3 to TRBJ1-1; tentative D call: TRBD1 (6 bases). Germline lookup yields CDR1 ENHRY and CDR2 SYGVKD. The CDR3 has 14 amino acids. Trimming took off 4 bases at V and 6 bases at J, with 15 bases between the two ends. CDR3 sequence: CAISGSGDAAEAFF. Written as DNA, the CDR3 is TGTGCCATCAGTGGATCAGGGGACGCGGCTGAAGCTTTCTTT.

The table lists this clonotype with a few counts. The chain carries TRBV7-2 and TRBJ2-3, with D tentatively TRBD2 (5 bases). The CDR3 spans 15 residues. V was cut by 5 bases and J by 1 base, with 13 bases left in between. From germline, CDR1 is SGHTA and CDR2 FQGNSA. The DNA for the CDR3 is TGTGCCAGCAGCCGACCCGGACTGGGCACAGATACGCAGTATTTT. Residues: CASSRPGLGTDTQYF.

The chain joins TRBV2 to TRBJ2-5; 11 bases line up with TRBD2. The CDR3 runs to 13 residues. Germline CDR1 and CDR2: SNHLY and FYNNEI. Unmatched junction bases numbered 5, after V lost 4 bases and J lost 10 bases. The CDR3 loop reads CASSGLAGGDQYF. CDR3 DNA: TGTGCCAGCAGTGGTCTAGCGGGGGGAGACCAGTACTTC.

This clonotype showed up many times. V usage is TRBV24-1 and J usage is TRBJ2-2; 7 nucleotides match TRBD1. CDR1 is KGHDR, CDR2 SFDVKD, per germline. The CDR3 totals 14 residues. V trimming: 8 bases; J trimming: 3 bases; junction bases outside the gene matches: 5. This CDR3 reads CATNPTGDTGELFF. DNA of the CDR3: TGTGCCACCAACCCCACAGGGGACACCGGGGAGCTGTTTTTT.

This chain uses TRBV4-1 with TRBJ2-5; TRBD2 matches 12 bases. CDR1 and CDR2 from the germline V gene are MGHRA and YSYEKL. The CDR3 is made up of 20 amino acids. Trimming at V came to 4 bases and at J to 2 bases, leaving 17 bases not matched to a gene. The CDR3 here is CASSRPPQKTSGGEQETQYF. Here the CDR3 DNA reads TGCGCCAGCAGCCGCCCTCCGCAGAAGACTAGCGGGGGAGAACAAGAGACCCAGTACTTC.

This clonotype has a handful of counts. The rearrangement uses TRBV5-1 and TRBJ2-3; no definite D call. Germline assignment: CDR1 SGHRS and CDR2 YFSETQ. The CDR3 length is 12 residues. V shed 5 bases and J shed 4 bases, with 8 bases lying between them. CDR3 region: CASRPQADTQYF. CDR3 bases: TGCGCCAGCAGGCCGCAGGCAGATACGCAGTATTTT.

This clonotype was counted a few times. The chain has TRBV29-1 and TRBJ2-5; D perhaps matches TRBD2 (6 bases). CDR3 size: 13 residues. The germline V gene encodes CDR1 SQVTM and CDR2 ANQGSEA. Deletions cut 4 bases from V and 9 bases from J, with 18 bases between. The CDR3 DNA sequence: TGCAGCGTTGGTCGAGGAGGGGAGGTGGCCCAGTACTTC. As protein: CSVGRGGEVAQYF.

This clonotype was recorded at least ten times. The chain combines TRBV9 with TRBJ2-2, with D tentatively TRBD2 (7 bases). The CDR3 is 17 residues long. CDR1 and CDR2 from the germline V gene are SGDLS and YYNGEE. V shed 0 bases and J shed 2 bases, with 14 bases lying between them. CDR3 nucleotide sequence: TGTGCCAGCAGCGTAGGTATGGGGGGGCGCAACACCGGGGAGCTGTTTTTT. Its protein product is CASSVGMGGRNTGELFF.

This clonotype was counted at least ten times. The chain combines TRBV10-3 with TRBJ2-7; unclear D gene. V lost 2 bases and J 4 bases, leaving 6 bases between the germline ends. This CDR3 has 12 residues. Germline CDR1 ENHRY, CDR2 SYGVKD. In DNA, the CDR3 is TGTGCCATCAGTGAGACGGTTTACGAGCAGTACTTC. Translated, it gives CAISETVYEQYF.

The rearrangement joins TRBV20-1 to TRBJ1-1; 9 nucleotides line up with TRBD1. The CDR3 consists of 13 residues. With 6 bases clipped from V and 7 bases from J, the junction kept 9 bases outside the gene matches. From germline, CDR1 is DFQATT and CDR2 SNEGSKA (reference sequence). The CDR3 nucleotides are TGCAGTGCCACGGGGGACAGGGCCTATGAAGCTTTCTTT. Translating it yields CSATGDRAYEAFF.